The clone carrying this T cell receptor (beta chain) was observed a few times. TCRdb ran MiXCR on the RT-PCR reads and lists one entry per CDR3 protein. The data hold about a million distinct CDR3 sequences, with about a sixth observed a single time. This entry comes from a study of patients and donors after allogeneic stem cell transplantation. This TCR derives from a human donor who was either an allogeneic HSCT recipient or a stem cell or donor lymphocyte infusion donor (not recorded which). It is not recorded whose cells these are; they may come from a transplant donor. Sequencing was carried out using blood, either unsorted or a sorted T cell fraction (not recorded which).

CDR3 DNA sequence: TGTGCCAGCAGTGAATCATTGGGGAAGGCTAATGAAAAACTGTTTTTT. As protein: CASSESLGKANEKLFF. J is TRBJ1-4 and V is TRBV25-1; D is uncertain. This CDR3 spans 16 amino acids. V was shortened by 1 base and J by 3 bases, with 12 bases between the two germline ends. Germline loops: CDR1 MGHDK, CDR2 SYGVNS.